This paragraph reports one TCR beta chain. What it binds is not known. TCRdb re-called the 5' RACE reads through MiXCR, storing one row per CDR3 protein. The data hold 95,000 to 120,000 distinct CDR3 sequences, with roughly a sixth observed a single time. This entry belongs to a study of T-cell memory formation after mild COVID-19. Overall study: Largely donor-specific sequence clusters came from a couple of donors.

Germline V gene lookup returns CDR1 SQVTM and CDR2 ANQGSEA. Trimming took 0 bases from V and 5 from J; bases not matched to a gene: 3. This CDR3 has 14 residues. General study points: Prior to infection, memory already included some responding clones, suggesting cross-reactive memory joined.

The chain employs TRBV29-1 and TRBJ2-3; TRBD2 matches at 9 bases. Sequenced: PBMCs or a T cell subset sorted from them (not recorded which). This TCR came from a young man who had mild COVID-19 (a few samples of this study predate the infection). Cell type and time point are not known. The CDR3 reads CSVEDGGGGDTQYF. The CDR3 DNA reads as TGCAGCGTTGAAGACGGCGGGGGGGGAGATACGCAGTATTTT.